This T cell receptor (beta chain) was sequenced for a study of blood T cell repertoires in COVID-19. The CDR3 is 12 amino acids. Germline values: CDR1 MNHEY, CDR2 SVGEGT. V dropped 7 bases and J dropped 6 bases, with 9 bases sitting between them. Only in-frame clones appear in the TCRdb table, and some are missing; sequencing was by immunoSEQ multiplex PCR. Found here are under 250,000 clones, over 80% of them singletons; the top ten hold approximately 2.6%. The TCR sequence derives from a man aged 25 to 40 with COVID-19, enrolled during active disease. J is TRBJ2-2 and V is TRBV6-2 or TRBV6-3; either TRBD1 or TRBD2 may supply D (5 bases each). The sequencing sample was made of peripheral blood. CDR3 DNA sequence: TGTGCCAGCAACCCGGGGCCCGGGGAGCTGTTTTTT. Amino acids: CASNPGPGELFF.